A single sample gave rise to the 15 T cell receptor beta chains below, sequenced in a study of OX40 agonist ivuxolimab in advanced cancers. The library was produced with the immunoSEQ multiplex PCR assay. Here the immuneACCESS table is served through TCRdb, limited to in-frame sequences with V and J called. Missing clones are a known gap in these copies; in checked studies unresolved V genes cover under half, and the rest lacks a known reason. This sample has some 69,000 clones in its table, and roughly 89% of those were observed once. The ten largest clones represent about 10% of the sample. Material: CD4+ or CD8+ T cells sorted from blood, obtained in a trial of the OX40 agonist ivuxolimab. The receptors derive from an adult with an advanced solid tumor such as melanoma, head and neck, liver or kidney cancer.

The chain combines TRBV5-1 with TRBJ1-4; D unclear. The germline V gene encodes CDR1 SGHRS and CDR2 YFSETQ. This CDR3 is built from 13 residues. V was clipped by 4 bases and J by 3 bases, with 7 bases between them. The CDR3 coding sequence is TGCGCCAGCAGCATCGACCCTAATGAAAAACTGTTTTTT. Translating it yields CASSIDPNEKLFF.

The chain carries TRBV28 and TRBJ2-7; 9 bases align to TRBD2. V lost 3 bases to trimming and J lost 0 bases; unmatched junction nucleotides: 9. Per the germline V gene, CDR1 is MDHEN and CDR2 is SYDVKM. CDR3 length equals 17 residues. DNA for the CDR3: TGTGCCAGCAGTTTCGAATTAGCGGGAGCTACCTCCTACGAGCAGTACTTC. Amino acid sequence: CASSFELAGATSYEQYF.

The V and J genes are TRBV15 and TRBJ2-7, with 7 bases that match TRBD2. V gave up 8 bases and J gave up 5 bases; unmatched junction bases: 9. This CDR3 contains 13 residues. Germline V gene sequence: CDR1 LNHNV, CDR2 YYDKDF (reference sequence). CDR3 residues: CATGRDYPHEQYF. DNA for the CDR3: TGTGCCACCGGCCGGGACTACCCCCACGAGCAGTACTTC. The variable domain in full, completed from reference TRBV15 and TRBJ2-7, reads DAMVIQNPRYQVTQFGKPVTLSCSQTLNHNVMYWYQQKSSQAPKLLFHYYDKDFNNEADTPDNFQSRRPNTSFCFLDIRSPGLGDTAMYLCATGRDYPHEQYFGPGTRLTVT.

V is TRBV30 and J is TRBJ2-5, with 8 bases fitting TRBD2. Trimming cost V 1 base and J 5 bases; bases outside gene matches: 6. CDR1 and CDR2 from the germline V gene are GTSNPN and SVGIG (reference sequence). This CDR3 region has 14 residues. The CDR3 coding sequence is TGTGCCTGGAGTGCTCCCGGGGGGGTGGAGACCCAGTACTTC. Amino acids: CAWSAPGGVETQYF.

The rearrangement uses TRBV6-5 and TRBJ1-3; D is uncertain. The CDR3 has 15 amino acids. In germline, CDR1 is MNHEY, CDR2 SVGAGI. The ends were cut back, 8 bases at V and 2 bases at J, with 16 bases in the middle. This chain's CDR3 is CASSGRADPGNTIYF. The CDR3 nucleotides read TGTGCCAGCTCTGGTCGGGCAGATCCTGGAAACACCATATATTTT.

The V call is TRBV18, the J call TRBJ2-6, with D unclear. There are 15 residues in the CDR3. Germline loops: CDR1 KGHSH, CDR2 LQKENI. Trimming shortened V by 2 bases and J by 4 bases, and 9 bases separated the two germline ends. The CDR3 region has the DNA TGTGCCAGCTCACCAACGGCTTTGGGGGCCAACGTCCTGACTTTC. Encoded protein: CASSPTALGANVLTF.

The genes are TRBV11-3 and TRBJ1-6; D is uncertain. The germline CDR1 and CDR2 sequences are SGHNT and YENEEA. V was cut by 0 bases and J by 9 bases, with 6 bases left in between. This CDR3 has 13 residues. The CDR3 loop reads CASSLDSGSPLHF. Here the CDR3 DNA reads TGTGCCAGCAGCTTAGATTCAGGTTCACCCCTCCACTTT.

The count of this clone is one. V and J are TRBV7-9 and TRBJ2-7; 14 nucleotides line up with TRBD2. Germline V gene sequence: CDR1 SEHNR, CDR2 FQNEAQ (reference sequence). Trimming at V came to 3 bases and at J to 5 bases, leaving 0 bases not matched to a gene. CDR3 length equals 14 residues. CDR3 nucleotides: TGTGCCAGCAGCTTGACTAGCGGGAGGGACGAGCAGTACTTC. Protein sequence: CASSLTSGRDEQYF.

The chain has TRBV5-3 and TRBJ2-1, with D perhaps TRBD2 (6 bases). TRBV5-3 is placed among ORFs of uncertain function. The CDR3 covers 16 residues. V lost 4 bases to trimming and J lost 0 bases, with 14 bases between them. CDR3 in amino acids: CARSPGPGSSYNEQFF. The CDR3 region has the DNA TGTGCCAGAAGCCCGGGGCCCGGGAGCTCCTACAATGAGCAGTTCTTC.

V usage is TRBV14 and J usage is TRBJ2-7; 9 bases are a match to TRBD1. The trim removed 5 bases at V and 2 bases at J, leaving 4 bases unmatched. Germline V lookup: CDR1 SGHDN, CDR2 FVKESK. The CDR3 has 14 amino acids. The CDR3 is CASSTRTGAYEQYF. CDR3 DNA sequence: TGTGCCAGCAGCACCCGGACAGGGGCCTACGAGCAGTACTTC.

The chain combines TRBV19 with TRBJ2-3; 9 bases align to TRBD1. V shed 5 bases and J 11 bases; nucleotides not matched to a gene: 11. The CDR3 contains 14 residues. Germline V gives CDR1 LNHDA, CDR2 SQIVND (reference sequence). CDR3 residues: CASSPAGTGLVQYF. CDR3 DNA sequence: TGTGCCAGTAGTCCGGCCGGGACAGGGTTGGTGCAGTATTTT.

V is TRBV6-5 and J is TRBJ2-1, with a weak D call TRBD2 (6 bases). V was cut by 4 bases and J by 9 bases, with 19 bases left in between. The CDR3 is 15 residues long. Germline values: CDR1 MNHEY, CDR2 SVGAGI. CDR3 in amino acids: CASSSRLVPGSEQFF. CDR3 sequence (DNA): TGTGCCAGCAGTTCTCGACTAGTGCCGGGCAGTGAGCAGTTCTTC.

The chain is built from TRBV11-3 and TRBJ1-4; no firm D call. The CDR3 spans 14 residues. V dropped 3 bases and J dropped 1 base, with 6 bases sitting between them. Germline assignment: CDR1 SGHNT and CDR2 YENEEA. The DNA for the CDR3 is TGTGCCAGCAGCTTTGGCAGAACTAATGAAAAACTGTTTTTT. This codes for CASSFGRTNEKLFF.

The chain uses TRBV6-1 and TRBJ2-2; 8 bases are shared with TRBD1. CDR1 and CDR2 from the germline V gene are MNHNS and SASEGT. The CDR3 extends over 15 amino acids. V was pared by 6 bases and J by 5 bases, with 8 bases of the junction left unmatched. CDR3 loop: CASRADRGRTGELFF. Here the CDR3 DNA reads TGTGCCAGCAGGGCCGACAGGGGTCGAACCGGGGAGCTGTTTTTT.

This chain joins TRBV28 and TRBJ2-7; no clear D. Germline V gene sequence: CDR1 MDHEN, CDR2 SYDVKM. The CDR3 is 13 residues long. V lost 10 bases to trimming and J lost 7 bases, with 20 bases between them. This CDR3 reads CATRRHNRWEQYF. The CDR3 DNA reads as TGTGCCACCCGCCGGCACAATAGGTGGGAGCAGTACTTC.